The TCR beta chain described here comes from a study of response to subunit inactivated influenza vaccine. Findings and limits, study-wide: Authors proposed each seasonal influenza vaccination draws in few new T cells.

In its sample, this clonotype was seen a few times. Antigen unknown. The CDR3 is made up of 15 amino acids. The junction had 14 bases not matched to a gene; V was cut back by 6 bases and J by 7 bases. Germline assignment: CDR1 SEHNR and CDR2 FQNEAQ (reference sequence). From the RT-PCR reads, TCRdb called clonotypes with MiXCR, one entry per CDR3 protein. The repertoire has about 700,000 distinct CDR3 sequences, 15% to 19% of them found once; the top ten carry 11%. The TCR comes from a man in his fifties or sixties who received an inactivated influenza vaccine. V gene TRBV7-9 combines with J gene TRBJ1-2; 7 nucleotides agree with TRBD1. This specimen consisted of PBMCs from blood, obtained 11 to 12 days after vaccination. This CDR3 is CASSGGQRAVRGYTF. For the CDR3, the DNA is TGTGCCAGCAGTGGGGGACAGAGGGCGGTTCGTGGCTACACCTTC. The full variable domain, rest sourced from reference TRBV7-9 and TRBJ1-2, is DTGVSQNPRHKITKRGQNVTFRCDPISEHNRLYWYRQTLGQGPEFLTYFQNEAQLEKSRLLSDRFSAERPKGSFSTLEIQRTEQGDSAMYLCASSGGQRAVRGYTFGSGTRLTVV.